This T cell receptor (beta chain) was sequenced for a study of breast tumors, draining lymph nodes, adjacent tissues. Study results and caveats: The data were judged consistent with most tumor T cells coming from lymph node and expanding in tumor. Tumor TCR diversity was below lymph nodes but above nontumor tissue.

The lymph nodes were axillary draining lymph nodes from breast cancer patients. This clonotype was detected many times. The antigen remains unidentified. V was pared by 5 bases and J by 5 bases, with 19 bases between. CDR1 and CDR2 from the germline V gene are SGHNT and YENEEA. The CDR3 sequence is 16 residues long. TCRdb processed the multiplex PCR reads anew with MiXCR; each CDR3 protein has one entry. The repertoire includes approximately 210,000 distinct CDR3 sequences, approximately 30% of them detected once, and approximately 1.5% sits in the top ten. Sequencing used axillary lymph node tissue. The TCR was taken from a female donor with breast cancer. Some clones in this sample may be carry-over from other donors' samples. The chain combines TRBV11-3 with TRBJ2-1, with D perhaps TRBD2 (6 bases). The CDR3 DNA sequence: TGTGCCAGCAGCCCCCCGGGACTGAGTCAAAACAATGAGCAGTTCTTC. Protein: CASSPPGLSQNNEQFF.